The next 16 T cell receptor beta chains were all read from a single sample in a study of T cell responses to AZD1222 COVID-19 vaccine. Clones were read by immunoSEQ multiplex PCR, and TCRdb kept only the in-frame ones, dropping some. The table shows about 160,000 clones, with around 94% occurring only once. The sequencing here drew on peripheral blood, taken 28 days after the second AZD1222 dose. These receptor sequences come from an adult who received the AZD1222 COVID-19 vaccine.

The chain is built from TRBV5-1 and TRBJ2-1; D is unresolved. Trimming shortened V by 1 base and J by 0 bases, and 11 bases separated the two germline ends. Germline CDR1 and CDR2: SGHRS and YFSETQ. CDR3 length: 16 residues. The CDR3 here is CASSLRSGPSYNEQFF. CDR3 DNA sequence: TGCGCCAGCAGCTTGCGGTCGGGCCCCTCCTACAATGAGCAGTTCTTC. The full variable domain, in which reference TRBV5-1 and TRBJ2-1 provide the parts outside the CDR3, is KAGVTQTPRYLIKTRGQQVTLSCSPISGHRSVSWYQQTPGQGLQFLFEYFSETQRNKGNFPGRFSGRQFSNSRSEMNVSTLELGDSALYLCASSLRSGPSYNEQFFGPGTRLTVL.

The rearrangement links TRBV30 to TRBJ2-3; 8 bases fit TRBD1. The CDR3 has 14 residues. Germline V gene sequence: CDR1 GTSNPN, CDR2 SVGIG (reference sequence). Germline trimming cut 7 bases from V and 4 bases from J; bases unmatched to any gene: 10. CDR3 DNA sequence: TGTGCCTTCGCAACAGGGGGTCGGGCAGATACGCAGTATTTT. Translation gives CAFATGGRADTQYF. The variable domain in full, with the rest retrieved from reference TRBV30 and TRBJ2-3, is SQTIHQWPATLVQPVGSPLSLECTVEGTSNPNLYWYRQAAGRGLQLLFYSVGIGQISSEVPQNLSASRPQDRQFILSSKKLLLSDSGFYLCAFATGGRADTQYFGPGTRLTVL.

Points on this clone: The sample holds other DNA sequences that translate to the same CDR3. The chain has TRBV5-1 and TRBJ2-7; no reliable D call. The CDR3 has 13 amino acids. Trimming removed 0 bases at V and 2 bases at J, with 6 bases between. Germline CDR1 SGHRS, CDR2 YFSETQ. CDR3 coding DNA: TGCGCCAGCAGCTTGGGGGGAACCTACGAGCAGTACTTC. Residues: CASSLGGTYEQYF.

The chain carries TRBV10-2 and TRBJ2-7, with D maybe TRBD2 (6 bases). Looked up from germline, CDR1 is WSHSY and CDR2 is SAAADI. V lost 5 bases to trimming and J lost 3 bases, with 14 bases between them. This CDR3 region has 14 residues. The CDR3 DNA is TGCGCCAGCAGTCCGCGGGGTCAGCTCTACGAGCAGTACTTC. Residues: CASSPRGQLYEQYF.

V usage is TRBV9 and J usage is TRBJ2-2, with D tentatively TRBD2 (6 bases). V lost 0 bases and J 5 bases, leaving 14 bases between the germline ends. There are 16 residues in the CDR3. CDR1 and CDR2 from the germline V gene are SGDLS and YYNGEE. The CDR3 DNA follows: TGTGCCAGCAGCGTAGACCCCGGGAGAGAGACCGGGGAGCTGTTTTTT. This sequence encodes CASSVDPGRETGELFF.

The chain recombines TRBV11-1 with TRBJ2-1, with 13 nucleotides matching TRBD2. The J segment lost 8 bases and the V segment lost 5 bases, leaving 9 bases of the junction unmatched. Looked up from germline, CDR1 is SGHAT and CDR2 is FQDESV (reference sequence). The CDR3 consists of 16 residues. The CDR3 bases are TGTGCCAGCAGCACACCGGGACTAGCGGGATCCCATGAGCAGTTCTTC. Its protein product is CASSTPGLAGSHEQFF.

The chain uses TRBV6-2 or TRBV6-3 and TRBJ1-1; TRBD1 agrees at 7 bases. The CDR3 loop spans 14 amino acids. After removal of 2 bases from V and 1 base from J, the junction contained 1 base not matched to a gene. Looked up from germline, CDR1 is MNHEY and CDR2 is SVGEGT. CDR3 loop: CASSYGTANTEAFF. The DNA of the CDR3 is TGTGCCAGCAGTTACGGGACAGCGAACACTGAAGCTTTCTTT.

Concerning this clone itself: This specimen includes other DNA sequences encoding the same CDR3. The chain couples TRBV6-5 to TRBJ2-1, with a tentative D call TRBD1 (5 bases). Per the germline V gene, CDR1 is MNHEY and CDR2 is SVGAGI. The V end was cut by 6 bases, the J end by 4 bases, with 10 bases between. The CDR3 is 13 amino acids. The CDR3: CASSPGSYNEQFF. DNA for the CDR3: TGTGCCAGCAGCCCAGGGTCATACAATGAGCAGTTCTTC.

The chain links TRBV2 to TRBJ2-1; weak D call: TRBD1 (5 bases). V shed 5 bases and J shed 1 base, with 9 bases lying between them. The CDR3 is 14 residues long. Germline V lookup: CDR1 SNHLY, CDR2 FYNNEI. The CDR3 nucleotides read TGTGCCAGCAGTTTTCAGGGTTCCTACAATGAGCAGTTCTTC. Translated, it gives CASSFQGSYNEQFF.

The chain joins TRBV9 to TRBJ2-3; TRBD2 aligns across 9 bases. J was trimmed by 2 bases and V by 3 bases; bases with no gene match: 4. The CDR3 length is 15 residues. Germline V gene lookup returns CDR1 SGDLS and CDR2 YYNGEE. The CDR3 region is CASSAKGLATDTQYF. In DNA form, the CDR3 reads TGTGCCAGCAGCGCGAAGGGACTAGCCACAGATACGCAGTATTTT.

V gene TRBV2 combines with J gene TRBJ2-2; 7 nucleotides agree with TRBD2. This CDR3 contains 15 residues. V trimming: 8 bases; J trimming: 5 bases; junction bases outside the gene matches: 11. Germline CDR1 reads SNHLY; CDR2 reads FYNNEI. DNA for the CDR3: TGTGCCAGCGCCTCGGGGGGTGGAGGAACCGGGGAGCTGTTTTTT. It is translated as CASASGGGGTGELFF.

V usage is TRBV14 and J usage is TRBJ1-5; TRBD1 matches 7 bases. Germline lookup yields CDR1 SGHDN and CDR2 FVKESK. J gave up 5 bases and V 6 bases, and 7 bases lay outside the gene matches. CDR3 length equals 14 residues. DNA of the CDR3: TGTGCCAGCAGGAGGACAGGTACTTATCAGCCCCAGCATTTT. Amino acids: CASRRTGTYQPQHF.

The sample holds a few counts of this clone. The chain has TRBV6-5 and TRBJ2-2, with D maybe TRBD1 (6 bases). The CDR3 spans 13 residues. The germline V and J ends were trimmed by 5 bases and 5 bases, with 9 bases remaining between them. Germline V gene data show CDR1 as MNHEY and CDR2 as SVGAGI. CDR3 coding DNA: TGTGCCAGCAGTCAGGGGAGAACCGGGGAGCTGTTTTTT. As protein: CASSQGRTGELFF.

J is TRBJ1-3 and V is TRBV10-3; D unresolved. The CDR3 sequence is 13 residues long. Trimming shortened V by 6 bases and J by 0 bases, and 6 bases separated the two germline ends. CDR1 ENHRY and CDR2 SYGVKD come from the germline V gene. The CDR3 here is CAISGFSGNTIYF. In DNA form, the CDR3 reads TGTGCCATCAGCGGCTTCTCTGGAAACACCATATATTTT.

The CDR3 reads CSVGQGAGNTIYF. CDR3 sequence (DNA): TGCAGCGTAGGACAGGGGGCAGGAAACACCATATATTTT. The chain combines TRBV29-1 with TRBJ1-3; 11 bases fit TRBD1. The J segment lost 4 bases and the V segment lost 6 bases, leaving 2 bases of the junction unmatched. Germline CDR1 reads SQVTM; CDR2 reads ANQGSEA. CDR3 length equals 13 residues.

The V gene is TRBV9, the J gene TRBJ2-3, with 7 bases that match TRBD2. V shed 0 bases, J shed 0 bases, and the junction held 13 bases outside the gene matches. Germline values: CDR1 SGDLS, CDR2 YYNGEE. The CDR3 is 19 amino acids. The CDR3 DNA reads TGTGCCAGCAGCGTAGCAGCGGGGATATCAACAGTAAGCACAGATACGCAGTATTTT. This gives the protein CASSVAAGISTVSTDTQYF.